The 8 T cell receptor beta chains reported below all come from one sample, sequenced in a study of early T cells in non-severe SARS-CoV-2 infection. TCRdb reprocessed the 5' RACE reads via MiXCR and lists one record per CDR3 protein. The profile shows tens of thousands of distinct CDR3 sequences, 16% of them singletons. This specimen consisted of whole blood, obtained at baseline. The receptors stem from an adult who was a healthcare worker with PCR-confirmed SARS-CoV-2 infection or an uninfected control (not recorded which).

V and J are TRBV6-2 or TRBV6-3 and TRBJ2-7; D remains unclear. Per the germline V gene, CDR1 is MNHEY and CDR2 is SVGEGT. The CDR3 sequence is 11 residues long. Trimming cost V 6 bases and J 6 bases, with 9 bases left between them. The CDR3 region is CASSNKPEQYF. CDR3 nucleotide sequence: TGTGCCAGCAGCAACAAGCCCGAGCAGTACTTC.

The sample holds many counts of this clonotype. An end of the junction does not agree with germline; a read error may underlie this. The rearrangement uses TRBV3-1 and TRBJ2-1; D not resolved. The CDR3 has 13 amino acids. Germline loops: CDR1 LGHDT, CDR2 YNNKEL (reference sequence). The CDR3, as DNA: TGTGCCAGCAGCCTCCCCTCCCACAATGAGCAGTTCTTC. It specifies CASSLPSHNEQFF.

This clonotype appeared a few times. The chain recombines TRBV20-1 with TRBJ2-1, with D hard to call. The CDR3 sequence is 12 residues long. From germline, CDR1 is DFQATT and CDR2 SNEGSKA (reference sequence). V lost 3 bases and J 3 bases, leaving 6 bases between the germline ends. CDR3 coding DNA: TGCAGTGCTAGCCTCAGCTACAATGAGCAGTTCTTC. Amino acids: CSASLSYNEQFF.

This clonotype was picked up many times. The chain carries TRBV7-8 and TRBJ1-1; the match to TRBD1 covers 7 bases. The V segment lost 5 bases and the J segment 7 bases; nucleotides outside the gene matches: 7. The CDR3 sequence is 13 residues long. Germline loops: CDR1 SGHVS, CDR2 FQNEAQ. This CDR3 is CASSPGGNGEAFF. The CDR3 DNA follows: TGTGCCAGCAGCCCAGGGGGAAACGGTGAAGCTTTCTTT.

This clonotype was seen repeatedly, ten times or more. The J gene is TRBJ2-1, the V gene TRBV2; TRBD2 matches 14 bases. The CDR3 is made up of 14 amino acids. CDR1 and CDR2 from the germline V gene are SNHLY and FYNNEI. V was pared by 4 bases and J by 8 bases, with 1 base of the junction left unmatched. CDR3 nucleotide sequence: TGTGCCAGCAGTGGGACTAGCGGGAGGCATGAGCAGTTCTTC. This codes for CASSGTSGRHEQFF.

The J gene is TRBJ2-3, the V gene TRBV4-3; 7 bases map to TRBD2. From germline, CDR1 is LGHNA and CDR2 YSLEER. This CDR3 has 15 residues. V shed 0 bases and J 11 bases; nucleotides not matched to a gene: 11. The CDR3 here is CASSQDRNGGRVQYF. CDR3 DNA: TGCGCCAGCAGCCAAGATCGAAACGGGGGGAGGGTGCAGTATTTT.

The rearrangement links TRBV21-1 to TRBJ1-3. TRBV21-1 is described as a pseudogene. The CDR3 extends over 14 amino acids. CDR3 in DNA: TGTGCCAGCAGCACCCAGGATTTCGGAAACACCATATATTTT. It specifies CASSTQDFGNTIYF.

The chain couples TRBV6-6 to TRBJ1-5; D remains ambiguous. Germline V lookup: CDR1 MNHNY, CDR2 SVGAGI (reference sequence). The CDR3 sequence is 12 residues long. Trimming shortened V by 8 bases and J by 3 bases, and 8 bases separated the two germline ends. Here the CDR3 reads CASVGTNQPQHF. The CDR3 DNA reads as TGTGCCAGCGTGGGTACCAATCAGCCCCAGCATTTT.